The TCR beta chain under discussion was sequenced for a study of beta chain features in type 1 diabetes. Findings and limits, study-wide: When Type 1 diabetes patients were examined, their TCRB CDR3s proved moderately but significantly shorter in all four CD4+ subsets.

Reverse transcription of all isolated RNA meant that expressed TCRB transcripts were sequenced. Libraries were prepared by immunoSEQ multiplex PCR; TCRdb keeps only in-frame clonotypes and omits some of them. The sample holds approximately 200,000 clones; 9% to 10% are singletons and the top ten take about 0.037%. This clone was observed a handful of times. Its antigen is not known. With 1 base removed from V and 5 bases from J, the gap between germline ends came to 8 bases. Per the germline V gene, CDR1 is MGHRA and CDR2 is YSYEKL. This CDR3 region has 14 residues. This rearrangement joins TRBV4-1 to TRBJ1-4; no definite D call. The sample comprised naive CD4+ T cells from blood. This clonotype was obtained from a woman aged 18-30 years in good health. The CDR3 nucleotides read TGCGCCAGCAGCCAAGCCGATCGGAATGAAAAACTGTTTTTT. It yields the protein CASSQADRNEKLFF.